The following is a T cell receptor (beta chain) sequence with its context. Its target is unknown. Time point noted: newly diagnosed GD, antithyroid drugs for less than 3 months. Following extraction of RNA from PBMCs, that RNA was used to make the TCR library. The data were obtained in a study of regulatory T cells in long-lasting Graves disease. The overall study: The antithyroid drugs taken by newly diagnosed Graves' patients had been used for under 3 months.

Both iRepertoire HTBI primers and Arm-PCR of CDR3 regions were used to build the TCR beta libraries. As handled by the study authors: The study identified roughly 59 TRBV and 13 to 15 TRBJ segments across samples. TCRdb ran MiXCR on the multiplex PCR reads and lists one entry per CDR3 protein. TCRdb, rather than the study authors, made the V and J calls. The table includes some 230,000 distinct CDR3 sequences, roughly 18% detected once. Germline V lookup: CDR1 MNHEY, CDR2 SVGEGT. The CDR3 loop spans 14 amino acids. The ends were cut back, 2 bases at V and 7 bases at J, with 14 bases in the middle. General study points: More public clonotypes were shared by persistent patients (about 3,000) than by new patients (fewer than 1,000). Only a small sample size was used, which may have cut accuracy.

This material consisted of peripheral blood mononuclear cells (PBMCs), taken at new diagnosis, from a patient treated with antithyroid drugs. The rearrangement links TRBV6-2 or TRBV6-3 to TRBJ1-2, with a weak D call TRBD1 (6 bases). The origin of this receptor is a female donor with Graves disease. This CDR3 reads CASSYGTQGIGYTF. The CDR3, as DNA: TGTGCCAGCAGTTACGGGACCCAGGGGATTGGCTACACCTTC.